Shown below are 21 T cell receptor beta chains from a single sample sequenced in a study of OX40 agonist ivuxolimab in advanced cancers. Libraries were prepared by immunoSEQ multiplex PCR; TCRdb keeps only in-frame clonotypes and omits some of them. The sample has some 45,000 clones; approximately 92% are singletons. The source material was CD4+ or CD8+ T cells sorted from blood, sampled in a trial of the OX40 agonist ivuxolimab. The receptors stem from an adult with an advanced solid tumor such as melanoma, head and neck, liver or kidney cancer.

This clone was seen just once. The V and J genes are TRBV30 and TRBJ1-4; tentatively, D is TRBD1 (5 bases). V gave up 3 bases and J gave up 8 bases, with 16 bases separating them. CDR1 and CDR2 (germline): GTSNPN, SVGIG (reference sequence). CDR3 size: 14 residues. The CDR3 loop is CAWSGARRAEKLFF. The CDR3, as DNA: TGTGCCTGGAGCGGGGCTAGGCGGGCAGAAAAACTGTTTTTT.

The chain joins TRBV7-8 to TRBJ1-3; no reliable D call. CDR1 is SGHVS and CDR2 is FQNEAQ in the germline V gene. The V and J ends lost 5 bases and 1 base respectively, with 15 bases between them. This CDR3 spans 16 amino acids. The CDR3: CASSPQEGISGNTIYF. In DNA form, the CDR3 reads TGTGCCAGCAGCCCCCAGGAGGGAATTTCTGGAAACACCATATATTTT.

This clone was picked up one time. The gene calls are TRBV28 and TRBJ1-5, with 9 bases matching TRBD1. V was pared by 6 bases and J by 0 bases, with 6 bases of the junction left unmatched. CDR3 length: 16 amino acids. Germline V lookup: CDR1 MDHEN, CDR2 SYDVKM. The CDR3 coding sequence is TGTGCCAGCAGGCGGACAGGGGCTGGTAGCAATCAGCCCCAGCATTTT. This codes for CASRRTGAGSNQPQHF.

The CDR3 DNA reads TGTGCCAGCAGATCTACCTTTGGACGCAACTACGAGCAGTACTTC. Residues: CASRSTFGRNYEQYF. The chain recombines TRBV28 with TRBJ2-7, with D unclear. Germline V gene lookup returns CDR1 MDHEN and CDR2 SYDVKM. V was cut by 6 bases and J by 3 bases, with 18 bases left in between. The CDR3 contains 15 residues.

The CDR3 sequence is CASSRQARANTGELFF. DNA for the CDR3: TGTGCCAGCAGCAGGCAGGCAAGAGCGAACACCGGGGAGCTGTTTTTT. This rearrangement joins TRBV5-5 to TRBJ2-2; D remains unclear. There are 16 residues in the CDR3. Trimming cost V 4 bases and J 0 bases, with 13 bases left between them. Germline assignment: CDR1 SGHKS and CDR2 YYEKEE (reference sequence). The whole variable domain, filled in from reference TRBV5-5 and TRBJ2-2, reads DAGVTQSPTHLIKTRGQQVTLRCSPISGHKSVSWYQQVLGQGPQFIFQYYEKEERGRGNFPDRFSARQFPNYSSELNVNALLLGDSALYLCASSRQARANTGELFFGEGSRLTVL.

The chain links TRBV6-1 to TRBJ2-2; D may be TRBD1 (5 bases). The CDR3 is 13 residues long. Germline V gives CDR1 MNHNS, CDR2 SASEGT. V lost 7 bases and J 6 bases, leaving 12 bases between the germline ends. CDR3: CASKIQVPGELFF. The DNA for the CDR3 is TGTGCCAGCAAAATACAGGTTCCCGGGGAGCTGTTTTTT.

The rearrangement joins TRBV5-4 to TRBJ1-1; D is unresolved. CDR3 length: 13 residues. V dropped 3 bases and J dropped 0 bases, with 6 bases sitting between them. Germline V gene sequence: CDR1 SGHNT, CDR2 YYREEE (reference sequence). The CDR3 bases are TGTGCCAGCAGCTCCGGACTGAACACTGAAGCTTTCTTT. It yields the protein CASSSGLNTEAFF.

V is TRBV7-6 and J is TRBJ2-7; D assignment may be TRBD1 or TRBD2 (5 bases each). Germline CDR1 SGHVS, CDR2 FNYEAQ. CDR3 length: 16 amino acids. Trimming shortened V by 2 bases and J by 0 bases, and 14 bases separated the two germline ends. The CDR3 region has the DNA TGTGCCAGCAGCTTATCTGGGGGAAAGAGCTCCTACGAGCAGTACTTC. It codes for CASSLSGGKSSYEQYF. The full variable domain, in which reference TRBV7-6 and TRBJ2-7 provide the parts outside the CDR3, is GAGVSQSPRYKVTKRGQDVALRCDPISGHVSLYWYRQALGQGPEFLTYFNYEAQQDKSGLPNDRFSAERPEGSISTLTIQRTEQRDSAMYRCASSLSGGKSSYEQYFGPGTRLTVT.

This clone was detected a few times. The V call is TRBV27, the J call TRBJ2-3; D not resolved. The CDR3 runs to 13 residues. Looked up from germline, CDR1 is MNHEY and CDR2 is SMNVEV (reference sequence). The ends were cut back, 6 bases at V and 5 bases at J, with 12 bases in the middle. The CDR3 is CASRDHTQDTQYF. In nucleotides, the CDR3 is TGTGCCAGCAGGGACCACACCCAAGATACGCAGTATTTT.

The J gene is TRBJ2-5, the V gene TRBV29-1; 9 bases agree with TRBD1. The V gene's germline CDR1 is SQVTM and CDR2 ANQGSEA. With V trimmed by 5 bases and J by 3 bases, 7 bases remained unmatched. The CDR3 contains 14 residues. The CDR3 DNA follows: TGCAGCGTTTGCAGGGACAGGGTGGAAGAGACCCAGTACTTC. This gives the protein CSVCRDRVEETQYF.

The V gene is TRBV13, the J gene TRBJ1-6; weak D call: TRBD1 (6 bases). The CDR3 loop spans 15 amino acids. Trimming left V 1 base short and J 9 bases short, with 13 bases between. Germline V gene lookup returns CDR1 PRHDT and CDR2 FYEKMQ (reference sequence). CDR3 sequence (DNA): TGTGCCAGCAGCTTAGAAGGCAGGGGTGGTTCACCCCTCCACTTT. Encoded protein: CASSLEGRGGSPLHF.

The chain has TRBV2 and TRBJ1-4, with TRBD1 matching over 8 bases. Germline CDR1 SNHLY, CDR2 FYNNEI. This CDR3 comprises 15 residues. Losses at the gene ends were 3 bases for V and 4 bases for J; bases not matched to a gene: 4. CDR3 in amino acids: CASSDWTGINEKLFF. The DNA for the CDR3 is TGTGCCAGCAGTGATTGGACAGGGATTAATGAAAAACTGTTTTTT.

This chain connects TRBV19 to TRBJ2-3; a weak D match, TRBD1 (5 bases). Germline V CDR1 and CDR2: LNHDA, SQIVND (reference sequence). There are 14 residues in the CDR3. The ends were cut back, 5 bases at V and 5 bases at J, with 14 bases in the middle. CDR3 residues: CASSWQGLGDTQYF. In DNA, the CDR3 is TGTGCCAGTAGTTGGCAGGGCTTGGGAGATACGCAGTATTTT.

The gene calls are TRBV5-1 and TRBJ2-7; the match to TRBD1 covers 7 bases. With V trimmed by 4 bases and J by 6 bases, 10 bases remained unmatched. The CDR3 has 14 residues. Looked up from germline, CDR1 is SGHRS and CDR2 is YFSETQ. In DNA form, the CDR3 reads TGCGCCAGCAGCACCAGGACAGGTTCGACCGAGCAGTACTTC. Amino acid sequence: CASSTRTGSTEQYF.

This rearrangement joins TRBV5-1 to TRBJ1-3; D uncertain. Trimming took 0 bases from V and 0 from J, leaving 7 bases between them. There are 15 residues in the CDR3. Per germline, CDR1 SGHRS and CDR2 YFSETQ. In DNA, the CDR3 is TGCGCCAGCAGCTTGGACGGGCTCTCTGGAAACACCATATATTTT. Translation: CASSLDGLSGNTIYF.

The CDR3 DNA is TGTGCCATCAGTGACCAAGAGACCCAGTACTTC. As protein: CAISDQETQYF. The rearrangement joins TRBV10-3 to TRBJ2-5, with unresolved D. Germline CDR1 reads ENHRY; CDR2 reads SYGVKD. V was shortened by 3 bases and J by 1 base, with 0 bases between the two germline ends. The CDR3 length is 11 residues.

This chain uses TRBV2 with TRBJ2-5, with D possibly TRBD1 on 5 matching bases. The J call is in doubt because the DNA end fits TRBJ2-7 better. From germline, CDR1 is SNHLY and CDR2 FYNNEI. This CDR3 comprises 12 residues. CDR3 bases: TGTGCCAGCAGGATCAGGGTTTACGAGCAGTACTTC. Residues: CASRIRVYEQYF.

The CDR3 bases are TGTGCTAGTGGTTTGGACAGCACTGAAGCTTTCTTT. The encoded protein is CASGLDSTEAFF. This chain joins TRBV12-5 and TRBJ1-1; the D is unclear. There are 12 residues in the CDR3. Germline CDR1 reads LGHNT; CDR2 reads FRNRAP. Trimming removed 1 base from V and 4 bases from J, with 4 bases in between.

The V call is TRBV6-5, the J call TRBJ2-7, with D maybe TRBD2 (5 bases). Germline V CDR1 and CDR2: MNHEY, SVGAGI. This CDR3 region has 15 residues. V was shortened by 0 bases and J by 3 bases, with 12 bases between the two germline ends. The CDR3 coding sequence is TGTGCCAGCAGTTACTCCGGGAAGCCCCTCTACGAGCAGTACTTC. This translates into CASSYSGKPLYEQYF.

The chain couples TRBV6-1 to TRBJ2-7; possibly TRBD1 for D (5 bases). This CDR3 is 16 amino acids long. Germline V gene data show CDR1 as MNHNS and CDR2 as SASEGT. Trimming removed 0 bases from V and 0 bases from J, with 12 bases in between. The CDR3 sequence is CASSEALLGASYEQYF. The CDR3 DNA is TGTGCCAGCAGTGAAGCGCTTCTAGGGGCCTCCTACGAGCAGTACTTC.

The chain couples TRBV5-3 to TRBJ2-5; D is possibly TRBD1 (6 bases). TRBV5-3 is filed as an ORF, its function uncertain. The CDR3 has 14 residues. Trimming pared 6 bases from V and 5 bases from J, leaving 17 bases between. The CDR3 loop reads CARTKRTVWETQYF. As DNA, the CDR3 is TGTGCCAGAACCAAAAGGACAGTTTGGGAGACCCAGTACTTC.